This T cell receptor (beta chain) was documented in a study of early T cells in non-severe SARS-CoV-2 infection. Individual cDNA molecules carried attached unique molecular identifiers. In TCRdb, the 5' RACE reads were re-called with MiXCR into one record per CDR3 protein. The sample holds over 70,000 distinct CDR3 sequences, around 15% seen once. As regards this clonotype: What it recognizes is unknown.

Study results and caveats: Matching results from VDJdb favored anti-spike CD8 responses, leaving private and CD4 specificities undetected.

CDR1 and CDR2 (germline): MDHEN, SYDVKM. The V gene lost 5 bases and the J gene lost 2 bases, with 12 bases spanning the gap. This CDR3 is 14 amino acids long. The sample was whole blood. The V and J genes are TRBV28 and TRBJ1-2, with no clear D. This clonotype was obtained from an adult who was a healthcare worker with PCR-confirmed SARS-CoV-2 infection or an uninfected control (not recorded which). The CDR3 spells CASSLPGRNYGYTF. CDR3 DNA: TGTGCCAGCAGTCTCCCCGGGCGAAACTATGGCTACACCTTC.